The 2 T cell receptor beta chains given below trace back to one sample, sequenced in a study of cytomegalovirus exposure and HLA in healthy donors. Measured with immunoSEQ multiplex PCR; TCRdb has only the in-frame clones, and not every one. Of about 160,000 clones in the sample, more than 70% were seen once. Sequenced: PBMCs. The receptors come from a man aged 18 to 29 in good health and CMV-seronegative.

CDR3 nucleotides: TGTGCCAGCAGCTTAACTCAAGCGGGAACCCTCTACGAGCAGTACTTC. This codes for CASSLTQAGTLYEQYF. J is TRBJ2-7 and V is TRBV7-6, with 7 bases lining up with TRBD2. With 2 bases clipped from V and 3 bases from J, the junction kept 10 bases outside the gene matches. Germline loops: CDR1 SGHVS, CDR2 FNYEAQ. This CDR3 is 16 amino acids long. The full variable domain, with the rest looked up from reference TRBV7-6 and TRBJ2-7, is GAGVSQSPRYKVTKRGQDVALRCDPISGHVSLYWYRQALGQGPEFLTYFNYEAQQDKSGLPNDRFSAERPEGSISTLTIQRTEQRDSAMYRCASSLTQAGTLYEQYFGPGTRLTVT.

The J gene is TRBJ1-2, the V gene TRBV19; D remains unclear. Trimming took 3 bases from V and 5 from J, leaving 16 bases between them. The CDR3 length is 15 residues. Germline V lookup: CDR1 LNHDA, CDR2 SQIVND (reference sequence). CDR3 sequence reads: CASSIGEEFSYGYTF. CDR3 nucleotides: TGTGCCAGTAGTATCGGGGAAGAATTCTCGTATGGCTACACCTTC. The whole variable domain, filled in from reference TRBV19 and TRBJ1-2, reads DGGITQSPKYLFRKEGQNVTLSCEQNLNHDAMYWYRQDPGQGLRLIYYSQIVNDFQKGDIAEGYSVSREKKESFPLTVTSAQKNPTAFYLCASSIGEEFSYGYTFGSGTRLTVV.